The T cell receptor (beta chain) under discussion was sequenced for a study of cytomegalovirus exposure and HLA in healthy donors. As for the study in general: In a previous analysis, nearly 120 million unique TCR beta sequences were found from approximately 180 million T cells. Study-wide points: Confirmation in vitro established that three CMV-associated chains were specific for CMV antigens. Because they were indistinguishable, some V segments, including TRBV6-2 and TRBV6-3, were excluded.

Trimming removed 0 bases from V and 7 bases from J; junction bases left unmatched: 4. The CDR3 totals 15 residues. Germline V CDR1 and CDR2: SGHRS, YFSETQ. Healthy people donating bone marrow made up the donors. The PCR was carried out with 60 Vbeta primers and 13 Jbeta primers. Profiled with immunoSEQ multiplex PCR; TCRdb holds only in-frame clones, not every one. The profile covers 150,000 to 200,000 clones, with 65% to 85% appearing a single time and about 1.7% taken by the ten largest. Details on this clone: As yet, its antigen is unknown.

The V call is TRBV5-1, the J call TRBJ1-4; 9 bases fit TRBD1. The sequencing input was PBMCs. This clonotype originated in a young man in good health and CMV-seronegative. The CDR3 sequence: CASSLGTGEAEKLFF. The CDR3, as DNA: TGCGCCAGCAGCTTGGGGACAGGGGAAGCTGAAAAACTGTTTTTT.